The clone carrying this TCR beta chain was counted at least ten times. Its antigen remains unknown. TCRdb processed the 5' RACE reads anew with MiXCR; each CDR3 protein has one entry. The sample lists more than 400,000 distinct CDR3 sequences, 13% to 15% occurring once. This record belongs to a study of identical twins. Study observations and caveats: Excess sharing between twins was weaker in beta out-of-frame sequences. Models came in too low on out-of-frame TCR alpha sharing in monozygotic twins.

These same data were also listed under a study on yellow fever vaccine responses in identical twins. As that study records: Twins showed a vaccine T cell response that reportedly seemed partly convergent, partly personalized.

Material: CD4+ T cells sorted from blood. This TCR derives from a young woman in good health.

The CDR3 DNA follows: TGTGCCAGCAGACAACAGGGGGCAGGGGAAGCTTTCTTT. It is translated as CASRQQGAGEAFF. The chain recombines TRBV12-3 or TRBV12-4 with TRBJ1-1, with 9 positions matching TRBD1. This CDR3 is 13 amino acids long. V lost 6 bases to trimming and J lost 8 bases; unmatched junction nucleotides: 7.